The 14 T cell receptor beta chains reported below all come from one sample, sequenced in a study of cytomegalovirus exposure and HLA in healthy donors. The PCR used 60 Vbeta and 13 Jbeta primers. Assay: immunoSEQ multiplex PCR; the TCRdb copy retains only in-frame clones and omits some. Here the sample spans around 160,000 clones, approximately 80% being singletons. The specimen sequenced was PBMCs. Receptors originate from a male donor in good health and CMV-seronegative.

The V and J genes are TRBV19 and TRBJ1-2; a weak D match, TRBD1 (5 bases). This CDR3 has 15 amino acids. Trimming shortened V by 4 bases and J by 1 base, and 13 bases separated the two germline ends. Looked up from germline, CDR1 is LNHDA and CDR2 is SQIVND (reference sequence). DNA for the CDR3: TGTGCCAGTAGTACAGGACACCCCATTAACTATGGCTACACCTTC. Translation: CASSTGHPINYGYTF.

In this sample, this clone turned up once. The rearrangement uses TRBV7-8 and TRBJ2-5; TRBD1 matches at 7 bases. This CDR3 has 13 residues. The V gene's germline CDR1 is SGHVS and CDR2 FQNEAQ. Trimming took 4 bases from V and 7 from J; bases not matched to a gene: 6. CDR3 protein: CASSSDRVGTQYF. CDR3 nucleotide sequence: TGTGCCAGCAGCTCCGACAGGGTTGGGACCCAGTACTTC.

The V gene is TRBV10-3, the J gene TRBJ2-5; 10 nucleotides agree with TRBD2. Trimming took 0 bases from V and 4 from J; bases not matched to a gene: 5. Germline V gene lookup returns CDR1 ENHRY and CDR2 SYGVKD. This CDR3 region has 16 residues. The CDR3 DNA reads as TGTGCCATCAGTGAGTCAGCTAGCGGGAGAACAGAGACCCAGTACTTC. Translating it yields CAISESASGRTETQYF.

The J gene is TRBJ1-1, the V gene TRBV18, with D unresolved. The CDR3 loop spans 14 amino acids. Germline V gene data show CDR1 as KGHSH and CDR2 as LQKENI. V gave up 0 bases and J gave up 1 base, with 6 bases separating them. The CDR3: CASSPPQTNTEAFF. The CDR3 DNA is TGTGCCAGCTCACCACCACAGACGAACACTGAAGCTTTCTTT.

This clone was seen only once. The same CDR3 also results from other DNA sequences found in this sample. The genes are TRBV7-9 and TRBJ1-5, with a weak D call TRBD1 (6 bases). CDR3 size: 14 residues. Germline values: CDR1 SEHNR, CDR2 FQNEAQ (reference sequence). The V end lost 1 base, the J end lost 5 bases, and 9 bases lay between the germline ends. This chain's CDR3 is CASSLGGRDQPQHF. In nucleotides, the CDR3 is TGTGCCAGCAGCTTAGGGGGGCGGGATCAGCCCCAGCATTTT.

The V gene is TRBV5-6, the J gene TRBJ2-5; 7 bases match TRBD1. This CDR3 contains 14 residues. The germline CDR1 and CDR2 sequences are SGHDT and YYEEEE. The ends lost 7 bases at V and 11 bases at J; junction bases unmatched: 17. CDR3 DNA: TGTGCCAGCCGCCGAGACAGGGTGTCAGGGGAGCAGTACTTC. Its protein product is CASRRDRVSGEQYF. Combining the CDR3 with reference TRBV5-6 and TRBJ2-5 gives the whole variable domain DAGVTQSPTHLIKTRGQQVTLRCSPKSGHDTVSWYQQALGQGPQFIFQYYEEEERQRGNFPDRFSGHQFPNYSSELNVNALLLGDSALYLCASRRDRVSGEQYFGPGTRLLVL.

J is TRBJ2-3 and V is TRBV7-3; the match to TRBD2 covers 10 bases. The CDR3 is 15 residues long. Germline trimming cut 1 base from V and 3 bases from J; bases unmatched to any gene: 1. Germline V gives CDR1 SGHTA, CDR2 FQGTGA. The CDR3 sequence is CASSLSSGRTDTQYF. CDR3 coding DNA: TGTGCCAGCAGCTTAAGTAGCGGGAGGACAGATACGCAGTATTTT.

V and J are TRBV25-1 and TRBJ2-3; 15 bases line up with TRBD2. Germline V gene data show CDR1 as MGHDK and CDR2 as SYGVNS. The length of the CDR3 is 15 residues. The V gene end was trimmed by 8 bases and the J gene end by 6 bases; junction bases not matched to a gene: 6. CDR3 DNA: TGTGCCAGCCAAGGACTAGCGGGAGGGCCGGATACGCAGTATTTT. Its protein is CASQGLAGGPDTQYF.

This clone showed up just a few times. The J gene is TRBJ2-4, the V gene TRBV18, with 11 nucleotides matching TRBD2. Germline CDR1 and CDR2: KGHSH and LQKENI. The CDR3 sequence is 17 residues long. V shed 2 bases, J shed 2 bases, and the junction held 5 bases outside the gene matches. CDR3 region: CASSPELAGGTKNIQYF. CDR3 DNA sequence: TGTGCCAGCTCACCAGAGCTAGCGGGGGGAACCAAAAACATTCAGTACTTC.

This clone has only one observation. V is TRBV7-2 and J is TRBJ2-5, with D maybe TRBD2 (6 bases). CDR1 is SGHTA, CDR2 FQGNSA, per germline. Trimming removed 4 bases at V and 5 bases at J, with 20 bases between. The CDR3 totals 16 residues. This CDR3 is CASSSEVGRRRETQYF. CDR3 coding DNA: TGTGCCAGCAGCTCTGAAGTCGGGAGACGGAGGGAGACCCAGTACTTC.

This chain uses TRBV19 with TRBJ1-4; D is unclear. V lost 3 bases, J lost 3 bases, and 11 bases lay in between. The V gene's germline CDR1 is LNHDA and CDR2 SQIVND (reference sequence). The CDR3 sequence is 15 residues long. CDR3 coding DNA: TGTGCCAGTAGTATTCGGGAGGGCGCTAATGAAAAACTGTTTTTT. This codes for CASSIREGANEKLFF.

This CDR3 reads CASSPLPYREGEAFF. The CDR3 DNA sequence: TGTGCCAGCTCACCCCTACCCTACAGGGAAGGGGAAGCTTTCTTT. The J gene is TRBJ1-1, the V gene TRBV18; D might be TRBD1 (6 bases). Looked up from germline, CDR1 is KGHSH and CDR2 is LQKENI. This CDR3 region has 15 residues. The V end was cut by 3 bases, the J end by 8 bases, with 19 bases between. The variable domain in full, completed from reference TRBV18 and TRBJ1-1, reads NAGVMQNPRHLVRRRGQEARLRCSPMKGHSHVYWYRQLPEEGLKFMVYLQKENIIDESGMPKERFSAEFPKEGPSILRIQQVVRGDSAAYFCASSPLPYREGEAFFGQGTRLTVV.

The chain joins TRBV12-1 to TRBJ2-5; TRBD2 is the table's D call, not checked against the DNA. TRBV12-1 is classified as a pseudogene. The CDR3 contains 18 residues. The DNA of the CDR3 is TGTGCCAGCAGTCCCGGGAGGCCCCAAGGCGGGAAGGGAGAGACCCAGTACTTC. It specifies CASSPGRPQGGKGETQYF.

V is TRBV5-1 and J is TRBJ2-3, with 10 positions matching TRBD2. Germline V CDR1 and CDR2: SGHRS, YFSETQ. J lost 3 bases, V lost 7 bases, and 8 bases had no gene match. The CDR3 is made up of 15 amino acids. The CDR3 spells CASGTLAGATDTQYF. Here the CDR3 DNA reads TGCGCCAGCGGCACTCTAGCGGGAGCTACAGATACGCAGTATTTT.